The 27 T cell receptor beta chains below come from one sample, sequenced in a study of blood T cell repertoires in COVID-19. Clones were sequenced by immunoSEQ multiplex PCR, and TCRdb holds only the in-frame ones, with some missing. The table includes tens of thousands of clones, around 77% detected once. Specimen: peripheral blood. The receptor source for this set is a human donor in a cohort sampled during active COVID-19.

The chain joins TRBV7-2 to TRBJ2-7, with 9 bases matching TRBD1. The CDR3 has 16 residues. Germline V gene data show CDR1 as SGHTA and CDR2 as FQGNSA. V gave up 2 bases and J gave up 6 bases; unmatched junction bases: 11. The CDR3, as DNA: TGTGCCAGCAGCTTAAGGCGGGACAGGGTAGAAATCGAGCAGTACTTC. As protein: CASSLRRDRVEIEQYF.

The CDR3 region has the DNA TGTGCCAGTAGTGCCGACAGGGGATGGACTTCACCCCTCCACTTT. Protein sequence: CASSADRGWTSPLHF. V and J are TRBV19 and TRBJ1-6; 8 bases agree with TRBD1. Germline CDR1 reads LNHDA; CDR2 reads SQIVND (reference sequence). With 5 bases clipped from V and 9 bases from J, the junction kept 9 bases outside the gene matches. This CDR3 contains 15 residues.

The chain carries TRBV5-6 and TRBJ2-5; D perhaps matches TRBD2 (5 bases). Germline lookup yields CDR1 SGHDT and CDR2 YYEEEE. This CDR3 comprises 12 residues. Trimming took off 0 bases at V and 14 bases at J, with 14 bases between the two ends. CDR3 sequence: CASSLGGSSPYF. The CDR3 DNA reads TGTGCCAGCAGCTTGGGCGGGTCGTCCCCTTACTTC.

The CDR3 is CASKRQTNTGELFF. The CDR3 DNA sequence: TGTGCCAGCAAGAGACAGACGAACACCGGGGAGCTGTTTTTT. This chain uses TRBV6-4 with TRBJ2-2, with TRBD1 as a possible D gene (5 bases). V was cut by 7 bases and J by 0 bases, with 9 bases left in between. The CDR3 length is 14 residues. Germline V CDR1 and CDR2: MRHNA, SNTAGT.

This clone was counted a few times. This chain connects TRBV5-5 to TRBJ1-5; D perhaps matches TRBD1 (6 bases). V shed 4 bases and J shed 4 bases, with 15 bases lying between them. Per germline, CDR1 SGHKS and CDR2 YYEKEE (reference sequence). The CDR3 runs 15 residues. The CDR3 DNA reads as TGTGCCAGCAGCCCGGGACAAAATAGGAATCAGCCCCAGCATTTT. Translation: CASSPGQNRNQPQHF. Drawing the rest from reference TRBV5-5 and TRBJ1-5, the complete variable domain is DAGVTQSPTHLIKTRGQQVTLRCSPISGHKSVSWYQQVLGQGPQFIFQYYEKEERGRGNFPDRFSARQFPNYSSELNVNALLLGDSALYLCASSPGQNRNQPQHFGDGTRLSIL.

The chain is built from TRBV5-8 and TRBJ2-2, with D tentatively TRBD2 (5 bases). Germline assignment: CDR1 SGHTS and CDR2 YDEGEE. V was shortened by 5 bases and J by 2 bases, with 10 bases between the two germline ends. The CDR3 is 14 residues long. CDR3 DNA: TGTGCCAGCAGATCGGGAATAAACACCGGGGAGCTGTTTTTT. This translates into CASRSGINTGELFF.

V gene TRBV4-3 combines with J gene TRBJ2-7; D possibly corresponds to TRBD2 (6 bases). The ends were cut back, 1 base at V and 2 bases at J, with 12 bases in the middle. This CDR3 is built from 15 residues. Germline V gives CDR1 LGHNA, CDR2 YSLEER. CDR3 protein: CASSQVAGPAYEQYF. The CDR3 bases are TGCGCCAGCAGCCAAGTCGCGGGACCCGCCTACGAGCAGTACTTC.

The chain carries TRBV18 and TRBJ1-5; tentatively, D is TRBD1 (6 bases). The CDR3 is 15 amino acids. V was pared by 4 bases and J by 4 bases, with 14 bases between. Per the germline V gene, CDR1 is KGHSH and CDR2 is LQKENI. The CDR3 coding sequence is TGTGCCAGCTCACAGGTGACAGGTTCTAATCAGCCCCAGCATTTT. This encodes CASSQVTGSNQPQHF.

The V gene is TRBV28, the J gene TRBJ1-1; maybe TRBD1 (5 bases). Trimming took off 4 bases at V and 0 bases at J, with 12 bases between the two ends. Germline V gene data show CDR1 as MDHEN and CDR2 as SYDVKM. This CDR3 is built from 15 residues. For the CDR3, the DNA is TGTGCCAGCAGTTCGGGGGGACTAATGAACACTGAAGCTTTCTTT. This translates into CASSSGGLMNTEAFF. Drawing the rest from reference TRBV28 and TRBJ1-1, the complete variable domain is DVKVTQSSRYLVKRTGEKVFLECVQDMDHENMFWYRQDPGLGLRLIYFSYDVKMKEKGDIPEGYSVSREKKERFSLILESASTNQTSMYLCASSSGGLMNTEAFFGQGTRLTVV.

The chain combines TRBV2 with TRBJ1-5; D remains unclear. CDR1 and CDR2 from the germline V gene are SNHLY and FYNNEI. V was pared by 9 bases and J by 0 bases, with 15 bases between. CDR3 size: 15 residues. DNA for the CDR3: TGTGCCAGTAGCCGGCCTCCCTATAGCAATCAGCCCCAGCATTTT. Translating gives CASSRPPYSNQPQHF.

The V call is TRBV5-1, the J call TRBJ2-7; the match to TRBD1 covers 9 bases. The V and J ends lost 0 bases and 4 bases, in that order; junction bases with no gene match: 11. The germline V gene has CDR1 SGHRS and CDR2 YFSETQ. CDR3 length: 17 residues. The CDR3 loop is CASSLARTGAQAYEQYF. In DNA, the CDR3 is TGCGCCAGCAGCTTGGCCCGGACAGGGGCTCAGGCGTACGAGCAGTACTTC.

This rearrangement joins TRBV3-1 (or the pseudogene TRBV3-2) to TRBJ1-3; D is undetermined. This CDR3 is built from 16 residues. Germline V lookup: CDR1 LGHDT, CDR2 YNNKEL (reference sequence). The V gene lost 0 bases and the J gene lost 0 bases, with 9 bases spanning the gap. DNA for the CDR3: TGTGCCAGCAGCCAAGATCGAGGGTTCTCTGGAAACACCATATATTTT. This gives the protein CASSQDRGFSGNTIYF.

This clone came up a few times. The DNA for the CDR3 is TGCGCCAGCAGTCTGGGGACTGCCACAGATACGCAGTATTTT. This codes for CASSLGTATDTQYF. The gene calls are TRBV5-1 and TRBJ2-3, with D perhaps TRBD2 (6 bases). V lost 5 bases, J lost 2 bases, and 12 bases lay in between. The CDR3 is made up of 14 amino acids. Germline values: CDR1 SGHRS, CDR2 YFSETQ.

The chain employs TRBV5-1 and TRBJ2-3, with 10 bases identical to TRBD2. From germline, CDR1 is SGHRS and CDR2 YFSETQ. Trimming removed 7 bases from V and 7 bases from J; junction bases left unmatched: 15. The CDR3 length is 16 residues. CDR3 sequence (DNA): TGCGCCAGCTCCCCGGGTATAGCGGGGGGCACCTATACGCAGTATTTT. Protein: CASSPGIAGGTYTQYF.

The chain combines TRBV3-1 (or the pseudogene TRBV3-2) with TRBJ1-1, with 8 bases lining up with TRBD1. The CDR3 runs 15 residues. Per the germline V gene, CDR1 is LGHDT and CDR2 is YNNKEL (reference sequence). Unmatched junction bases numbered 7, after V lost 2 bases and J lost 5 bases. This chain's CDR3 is CASSQQPGGRTEAFF. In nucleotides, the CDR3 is TGTGCCAGCAGCCAACAGCCAGGGGGCCGGACTGAAGCTTTCTTT.

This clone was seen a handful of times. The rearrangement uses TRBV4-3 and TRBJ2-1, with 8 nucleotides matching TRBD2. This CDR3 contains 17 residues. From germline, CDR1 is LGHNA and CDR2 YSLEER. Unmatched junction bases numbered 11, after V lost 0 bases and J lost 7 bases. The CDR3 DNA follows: TGCGCCAGCAGCCAAGATATGAGCGGGAGACTGGGGAATGAGCAGTTCTTC. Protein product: CASSQDMSGRLGNEQFF.

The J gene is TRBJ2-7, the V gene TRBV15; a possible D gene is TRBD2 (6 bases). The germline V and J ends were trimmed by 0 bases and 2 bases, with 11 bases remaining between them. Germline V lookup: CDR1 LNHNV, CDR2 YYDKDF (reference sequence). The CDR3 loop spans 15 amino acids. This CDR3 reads CATSRDVGGPYEQYF. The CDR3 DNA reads TGTGCCACCAGCAGAGACGTGGGGGGACCCTACGAGCAGTACTTC.

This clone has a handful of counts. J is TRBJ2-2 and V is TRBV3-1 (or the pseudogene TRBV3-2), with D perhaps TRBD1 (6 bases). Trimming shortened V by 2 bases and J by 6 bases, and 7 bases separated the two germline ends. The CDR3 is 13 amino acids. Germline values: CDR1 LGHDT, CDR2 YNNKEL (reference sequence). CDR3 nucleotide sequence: TGTGCCAGCAGCCAATCAGGGGCCGGGGAGCTGTTTTTT. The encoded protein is CASSQSGAGELFF.

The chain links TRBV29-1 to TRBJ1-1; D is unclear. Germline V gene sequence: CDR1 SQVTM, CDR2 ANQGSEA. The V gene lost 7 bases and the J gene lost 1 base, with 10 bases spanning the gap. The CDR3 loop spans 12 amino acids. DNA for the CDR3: TGCAGCGCAACTTCAGGGAACACTGAAGCTTTCTTT. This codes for CSATSGNTEAFF. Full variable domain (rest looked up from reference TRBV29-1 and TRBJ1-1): SAVISQKPSRDICQRGTSLTIQCQVDSQVTMMFWYRQQPGQSLTLIATANQGSEATYESGFVIDKFPISRPNLTFSTLTVSNMSPEDSSIYLCSATSGNTEAFFGQGTRLTVV.

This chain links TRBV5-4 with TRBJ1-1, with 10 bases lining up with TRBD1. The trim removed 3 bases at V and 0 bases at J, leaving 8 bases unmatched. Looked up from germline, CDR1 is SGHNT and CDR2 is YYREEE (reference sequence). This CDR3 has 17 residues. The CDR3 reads CASSYPGQGILNTEAFF. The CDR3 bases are TGTGCCAGCAGCTACCCGGGACAGGGGATTTTGAACACTGAAGCTTTCTTT. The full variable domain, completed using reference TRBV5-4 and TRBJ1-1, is ETGVTQSPTHLIKTRGQQVTLRCSSQSGHNTVSWYQQALGQGPQFIFQYYREEENGRGNFPPRFSGLQFPNYSSELNVNALELDDSALYLCASSYPGQGILNTEAFFGQGTRLTVV.

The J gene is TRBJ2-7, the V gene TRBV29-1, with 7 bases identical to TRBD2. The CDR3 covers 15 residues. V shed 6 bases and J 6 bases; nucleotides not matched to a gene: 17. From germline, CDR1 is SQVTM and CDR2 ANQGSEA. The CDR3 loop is CSVIGASGRVAEQYF. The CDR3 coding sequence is TGCAGCGTCATAGGGGCTAGCGGACGGGTAGCCGAGCAGTACTTC.

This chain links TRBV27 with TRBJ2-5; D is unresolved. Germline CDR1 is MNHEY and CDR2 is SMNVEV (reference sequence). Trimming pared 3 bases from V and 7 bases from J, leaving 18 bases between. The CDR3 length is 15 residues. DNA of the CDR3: TGTGCCAGCAGTTTTAAAGAAACCGCCCCGCGGACCCAGTACTTC. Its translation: CASSFKETAPRTQYF.

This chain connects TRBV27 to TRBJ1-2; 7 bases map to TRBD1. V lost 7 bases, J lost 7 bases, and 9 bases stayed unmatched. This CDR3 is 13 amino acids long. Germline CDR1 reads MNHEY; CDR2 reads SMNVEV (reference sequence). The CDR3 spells CASKRTGWGGYTF. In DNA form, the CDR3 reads TGTGCCAGCAAGAGGACAGGATGGGGTGGCTACACCTTC.

The CDR3 loop is CASSLSSGSRTEAFF. CDR3 nucleotides: TGTGCCAGCAGTTTATCGTCAGGGTCGAGAACTGAAGCTTTCTTT. This rearrangement joins TRBV27 to TRBJ1-1; possible D gene TRBD1, 5 bases. The CDR3 consists of 15 residues. The V gene lost 0 bases and the J gene lost 5 bases, with 13 bases spanning the gap. Germline CDR1 is MNHEY and CDR2 is SMNVEV (reference sequence).

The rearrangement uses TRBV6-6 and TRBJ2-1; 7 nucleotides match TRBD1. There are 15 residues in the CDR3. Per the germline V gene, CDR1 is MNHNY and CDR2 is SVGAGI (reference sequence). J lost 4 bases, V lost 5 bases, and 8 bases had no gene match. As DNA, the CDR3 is TGTGCCAGCAGTGAGGGGGCTTGGGTGTACAATGAGCAGTTCTTC. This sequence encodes CASSEGAWVYNEQFF.

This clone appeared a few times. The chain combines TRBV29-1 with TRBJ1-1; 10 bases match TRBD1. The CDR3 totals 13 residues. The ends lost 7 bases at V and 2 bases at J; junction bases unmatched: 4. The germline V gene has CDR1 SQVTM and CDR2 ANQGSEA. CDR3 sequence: CSGKTGGNTEAFF. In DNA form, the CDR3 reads TGCAGCGGGAAGACAGGGGGCAACACTGAAGCTTTCTTT.

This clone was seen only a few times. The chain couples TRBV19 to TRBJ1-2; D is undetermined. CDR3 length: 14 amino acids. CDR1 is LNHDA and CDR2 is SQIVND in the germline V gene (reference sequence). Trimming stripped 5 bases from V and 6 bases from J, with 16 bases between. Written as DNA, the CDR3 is TGTGCCAGTAGTCGGACCGGGAACCCTAATGGCTACACCTTC. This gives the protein CASSRTGNPNGYTF.